Shown below are 14 T cell receptor beta chains from a single sample sequenced in a study of Graves' ophthalmopathy and Graves' hyperthyroidism. The study amplified TCR beta CDR3 regions using RNA transcripts. HTBI primers were employed in first-round RT-PCR, then a second-round multiplex PCR followed. TCRdb used MiXCR to reprocess the multiplex PCR reads, holding one entry per CDR3 protein. The sample holds around 600,000 distinct CDR3 sequences, roughly 41% seen once. The sequenced sample was peripheral blood. The receptors were sampled from an adult man with Graves' ophthalmopathy.

This clonotype was detected ten times or more. V and J are TRBV7-9 and TRBJ1-1, with a weak D call TRBD1 (6 bases). CDR1 is SEHNR, CDR2 FQNEAQ, per germline (reference sequence). Trimming took 6 bases from V and 6 from J, leaving 8 bases between them. This CDR3 is built from 11 residues. This CDR3 reads CASRQGSEAFF. Written as DNA, the CDR3 is TGTGCCAGCAGACAGGGTTCTGAAGCTTTCTTT.

This clonotype has just a few counts. V usage is TRBV2 and J usage is TRBJ2-5; D gene ambiguous. Germline V gene sequence: CDR1 SNHLY, CDR2 FYNNEI. The length of the CDR3 is 13 residues. V lost 3 bases, J lost 2 bases, and 7 bases lay in between. CDR3 region: CASSDTVQETQYF. CDR3 bases: TGTGCCAGCAGTGACACAGTACAAGAGACCCAGTACTTC. The full variable domain, with the rest looked up from reference TRBV2 and TRBJ2-5, is EPEVTQTPSHQVTQMGQEVILRCVPISNHLYFYWYRQILGQKVEFLVSFYNNEISEKSEIFDDQFSVERPDGSNFTLKIRSTKLEDSAMYFCASSDTVQETQYFGPGTRLLVL.

A word on this clonotype: Since a much larger clone is just one base distant, this may be a read error. This sequence joins TRBV10-3 and TRBJ1-4; 7 nucleotides line up with TRBD1. The CDR3 runs 14 residues. CDR1 is ENHRY and CDR2 is SYGVKD in the germline V gene. DNA of the CDR3: TGTGCCATCAGTGAAGCAGGGGGTGGTGAAAAACTGTCTTTT. It encodes CAISEAGGGEKLSF.

In the case of this clonotype: A clone one base away is much larger, so this may be a read error. This chain connects TRBV5-1 to TRBJ1-1; tentatively, D is TRBD1 (5 bases). The V and J ends lost 4 bases and 5 bases respectively, with 15 bases between them. The V gene's germline CDR1 is SGHRS and CDR2 YFSETQ. The CDR3 is 14 amino acids. The CDR3 DNA follows: TGCGCCAGCAGCCATGGGACGGAGGGGACTGAAGCTTTCTTT. This sequence encodes CASSHGTEGTEAFF.

This chain joins TRBV9 and TRBJ1-4; D is possibly TRBD1 (5 bases). V lost 7 bases, J lost 7 bases, and 14 bases lay in between. The CDR3 is 13 amino acids. The germline CDR1 and CDR2 sequences are SGDLS and YYNGEE. The CDR3 region is CASGGRGSEKLFF. DNA of the CDR3: TGTGCCAGCGGGGGTCGGGGGTCTGAAAAACTGTTTTTT.

This clonotype has at least ten counts. The chain links TRBV2 to TRBJ1-1; D is undetermined. CDR3 size: 13 residues. The germline CDR1 and CDR2 sequences are SNHLY and FYNNEI. V lost 4 bases and J 6 bases, leaving 12 bases between the germline ends. The CDR3 bases are TGTGCCAGCAGTGGTTTTGAGAGGGCTGAAGCTTTCTTT. Its translation is CASSGFERAEAFF.

CDR3 sequence: CASSLNGGGQGRTEAFF. The CDR3, as DNA: TGTGCCAGCAGCTTGAATGGGGGGGGACAGGGACGGACTGAAGCTTTCTTT. The chain uses TRBV7-6 and TRBJ1-1, with 9 bases that match TRBD1. Germline V gene sequence: CDR1 SGHVS, CDR2 FNYEAQ. This CDR3 has 17 amino acids. V was clipped by 3 bases and J by 5 bases; unmatched bases: 13. The variable domain in full, completed from reference TRBV7-6 and TRBJ1-1, reads GAGVSQSPRYKVTKRGQDVALRCDPISGHVSLYWYRQALGQGPEFLTYFNYEAQQDKSGLPNDRFSAERPEGSISTLTIQRTEQRDSAMYRCASSLNGGGQGRTEAFFGQGTRLTVV.

The genes are TRBV7-9 and TRBJ2-3; 9 bases fit TRBD2. The CDR3 totals 21 residues. V was clipped by 2 bases and J by 5 bases; unmatched bases: 23. Germline values: CDR1 SEHNR, CDR2 FQNEAQ (reference sequence). The CDR3 loop is CASSLRFAGGPVRFQRDTQYF. For the CDR3, the DNA is TGTGCCAGCAGCTTACGGTTCGCGGGAGGGCCCGTCAGGTTCCAGCGAGATACGCAGTATTTT. Supplemented by reference TRBV7-9 and TRBJ2-3, the full variable domain reads DTGVSQNPRHKITKRGQNVTFRCDPISEHNRLYWYRQTLGQGPEFLTYFQNEAQLEKSRLLSDRFSAERPKGSFSTLEIQRTEQGDSAMYLCASSLRFAGGPVRFQRDTQYFGPGTRLTVL.

This clonotype was detected a few times. This chain uses TRBV5-1 with TRBJ2-7; 7 bases are a match to TRBD2. This CDR3 is 14 amino acids long. Germline CDR1 is SGHRS and CDR2 is YFSETQ. V shed 8 bases and J 7 bases; nucleotides not matched to a gene: 15. DNA for the CDR3: TGCGCCAGTGGGGGAGGGGTCGACGTAGGGGAGCAGTACTTC. This gives the protein CASGGGVDVGEQYF.

Concerning this clonotype: This may be a read error, as it is one base from a much larger clone. CDR3 bases: TGCGCCAGCAGCCCGCGACAGGGGAGCTCTGGGGCCAACGCCCTGACTTTC. Its protein product is CASSPRQGSSGANALTF. This rearrangement joins TRBV7-2 to TRBJ2-6, with TRBD1 identical over 8 bases. CDR3 length: 17 amino acids. Germline lookup yields CDR1 SGHTA and CDR2 FQGNSA.

The rearrangement links TRBV20-1 to TRBJ1-2, with D perhaps matching TRBD1 (5 bases). The V and J ends lost 6 bases and 8 bases respectively, with 13 bases between them. Germline CDR1 reads DFQATT; CDR2 reads SNEGSKA (reference sequence). The CDR3 extends over 11 amino acids. The CDR3 DNA reads as TGCAGTGCCAGCAGGGCAGGGGGCTACACCTTC. Protein sequence: CSASRAGGYTF.

This clonotype was observed a few times. This chain connects TRBV5-6 to TRBJ2-7; 7 nucleotides line up with TRBD2. Germline CDR1 SGHDT, CDR2 YYEEEE. The CDR3 contains 14 residues. V was pared by 4 bases and J by 2 bases, with 6 bases of the junction left unmatched. The chain's CDR3 is CASSPGLVPYEQYF. DNA for the CDR3: TGTGCCAGCAGCCCCGGACTAGTCCCCTACGAGCAGTACTTC.

CDR3: CSARSALSSYNSPLHF. For the CDR3, the DNA is TGCAGTGCTAGGTCAGCCTTGAGCTCCTATAATTCACCCCTCCACTTT. The rearrangement links TRBV20-1 to TRBJ1-6; D is uncertain. Trimming took off 3 bases at V and 0 bases at J, with 12 bases between the two ends. The CDR3 sequence is 16 residues long. CDR1 and CDR2 from the germline V gene are DFQATT and SNEGSKA (reference sequence).

The table lists this clonotype with many counts. The CDR3 sequence is CSALKGQQETQYF. For the CDR3, the DNA is TGCAGTGCTCTGAAAGGACAGCAAGAGACCCAGTACTTC. The V call is TRBV20-1, the J call TRBJ2-5; the D gene is possibly TRBD1 (6 bases). CDR1 and CDR2 (germline): DFQATT, SNEGSKA (reference sequence). The CDR3 length is 13 residues. With 5 bases removed from V and 2 bases from J, the gap between germline ends came to 12 bases.